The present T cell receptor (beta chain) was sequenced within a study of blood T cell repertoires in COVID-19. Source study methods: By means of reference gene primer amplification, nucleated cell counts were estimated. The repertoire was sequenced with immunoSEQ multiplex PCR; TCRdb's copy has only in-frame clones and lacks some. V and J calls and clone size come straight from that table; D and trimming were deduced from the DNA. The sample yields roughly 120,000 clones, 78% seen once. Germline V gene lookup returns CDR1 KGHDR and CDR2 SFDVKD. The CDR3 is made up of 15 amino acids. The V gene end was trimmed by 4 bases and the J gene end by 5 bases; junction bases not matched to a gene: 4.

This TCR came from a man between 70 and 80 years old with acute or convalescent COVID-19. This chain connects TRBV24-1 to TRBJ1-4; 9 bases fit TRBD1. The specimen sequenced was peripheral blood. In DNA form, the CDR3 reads TGTGCCACCAGTGACCCGGGACAGGGAAATGAAAAACTGTTTTTT. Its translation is CATSDPGQGNEKLFF.